This T cell receptor (beta chain) was retrieved from a study of technical replicates of blood from several donors. The repertoire was sequenced with immunoSEQ multiplex PCR; TCRdb's copy has only in-frame clones and lacks some. The sample has approximately 65,000 clones, around nine tenths seen once; the top ten hold under 6.5%. CDR1 is GTSNPN, CDR2 SVGIG, per germline (reference sequence). V was pared by 6 bases and J by 0 bases, with 9 bases between. This CDR3 has 13 residues. This clone was detected once. The J gene is TRBJ2-1, the V gene TRBV30, with no clear D. The receptor's source is a human donor in good health. Some clones in this sample may be carry-over from other donors' samples. The sequenced sample consisted of PBMCs. Here the CDR3 reads CACLPISYNEQFF. DNA for the CDR3: TGTGCCTGTCTTCCTATCTCCTACAATGAGCAGTTCTTC.